These 10 T cell receptor beta chains were sequenced from one sample in a study of metastatic and nonmetastatic thyroid tumors. Thyroid surgery was performed in patients who had received no treatment beforehand. TCRdb reprocessed the PCR reads using MiXCR. Here the sample spans approximately 21,000 clones, roughly 27% being singletons. The specimen was tumor tissue. The receptors come from a male donor with papillary thyroid cancer or a benign thyroid nodule (not recorded which). Some clones in this sample may be carry-over from other donors' samples.

This chain links TRBV20-1 with TRBJ2-4; tentative D call: TRBD1 (5 bases). This CDR3 region has 10 residues. CDR1 and CDR2 (germline): DFQATT, SNEGSKA (reference sequence). With 5 bases removed from V and 10 bases from J, the gap between germline ends came to 9 bases. CDR3: CSALGPIQYF. The DNA for the CDR3 is TGCAGTGCTTTGGGGCCGATTCAGTACTTC.

The chain's CDR3 is CASSLKGTGSYNEQFF. CDR3 DNA sequence: TGTGCCAGCAGTTTAAAGGGGACAGGGAGCTACAATGAGCAGTTCTTC. The V gene is TRBV27, the J gene TRBJ2-1, with 9 bases that match TRBD1. The CDR3 loop spans 16 amino acids. V lost 2 bases and J lost 3; bases outside the gene matches: 5. The germline CDR1 and CDR2 sequences are MNHEY and SMNVEV (reference sequence).

This clone rates as medium-sized (0.01 to 0.1%). This chain connects TRBV28 to TRBJ2-7; D is ambiguous. Trimming removed 3 bases at V and 6 bases at J, with 6 bases between. CDR3 length: 11 residues. CDR1 and CDR2 from the germline V gene are MDHEN and SYDVKM. The CDR3 loop is CASSLLSEQYF. As DNA, the CDR3 is TGTGCCAGCAGTTTGCTTTCCGAGCAGTACTTC.

This clone is medium-sized (0.01 to 0.1%). The V gene is TRBV6-2 or TRBV6-3, the J gene TRBJ1-1, with D uncertain. The V end was cut by 6 bases, the J end by 0 bases, with 5 bases between. Germline lookup yields CDR1 MNHEY and CDR2 SVGEGT. This CDR3 has 12 amino acids. In nucleotides, the CDR3 is TGTGCCAGCAGCCTAATGAACACTGAAGCTTTCTTT. Its translation is CASSLMNTEAFF.

This clone counts as medium-sized. The rearrangement uses TRBV6-2 or TRBV6-3 and TRBJ2-2, with 10 bases aligning to TRBD1. Germline V CDR1 and CDR2: MNHEY, SVGEGT. CDR3 length: 15 residues. Trimming removed 4 bases from V and 7 bases from J; junction bases left unmatched: 6. CDR3 region: CASSSGTGANGELFF. The CDR3, as DNA: TGTGCCAGCAGTTCCGGGACAGGGGCGAACGGGGAGCTGTTTTTT.

In this sample, this clone turned up a few times. The V call is TRBV6-1, the J call TRBJ1-6; no firm D call. The ends were cut back, 5 bases at V and 10 bases at J, with 6 bases in the middle. This CDR3 has 11 amino acids. Germline lookup yields CDR1 MNHNS and CDR2 SASEGT. CDR3 bases: TGTGCCAGCAGTTTCGGATCACCCCTCCACTTT. Protein: CASSFGSPLHF.

This clone is termed medium-sized (0.01 to 0.1%). This chain connects TRBV6-1 to TRBJ1-1, with a weak D call TRBD1 (5 bases). V gave up 1 base and J gave up 1 base, with 13 bases separating them. CDR1 is MNHNS, CDR2 SASEGT, per germline. This CDR3 has 16 residues. For the CDR3, the DNA is TGTGCCAGCAGTGAAGAGGGACTAACAGGGAACACTGAAGCTTTCTTT. Translation gives CASSEEGLTGNTEAFF.

This clone was counted a few times. The junction does not match germline at one end; this may be a read error. CDR3 bases: TGTGTCAGCTCACCACGCTCGGGACAGGGACAAGAGACCCAGTACTTC. Residues: CVSSPRSGQGQETQYF. This chain links TRBV18 with TRBJ2-5, with TRBD1 matching over 9 bases. The CDR3 is 16 amino acids. Germline V CDR1 and CDR2: KGHSH, LQKENI.

This clone was found once. This chain's CDR3 is CAWSVQATEKLFF. The CDR3 coding sequence is TGTGCCTGGAGTGTACAGGCCACCGAAAAACTGTTTTTT. V and J are TRBV30 and TRBJ1-4, with D possibly matching TRBD1 (5 bases). The CDR3 consists of 13 residues. Germline-derived CDR1 and CDR2 are GTSNPN and SVGIG (reference sequence). Trimming left V 0 bases short and J 8 bases short, with 10 bases between.

This chain uses TRBV6-2 or TRBV6-3 with TRBJ2-7; D perhaps matches TRBD1 (5 bases). V was clipped by 5 bases and J by 5 bases, with 19 bases between them. The CDR3 runs 15 residues. Germline V gene sequence: CDR1 MNHEY, CDR2 SVGEGT. Here the CDR3 DNA reads TGTGCCAGCAGTCGCCCGACAGTTAGGGTGCACGAGCAGTACTTC. This encodes CASSRPTVRVHEQYF.